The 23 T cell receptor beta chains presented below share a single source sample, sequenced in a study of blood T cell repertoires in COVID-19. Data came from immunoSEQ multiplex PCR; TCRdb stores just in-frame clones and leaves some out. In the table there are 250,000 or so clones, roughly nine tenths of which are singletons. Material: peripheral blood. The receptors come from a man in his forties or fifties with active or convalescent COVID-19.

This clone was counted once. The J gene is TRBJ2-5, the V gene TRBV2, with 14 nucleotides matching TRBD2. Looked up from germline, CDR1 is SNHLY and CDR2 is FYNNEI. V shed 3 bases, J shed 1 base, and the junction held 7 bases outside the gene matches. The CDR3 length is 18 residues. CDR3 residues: CASSESGLAGGSQETQYF. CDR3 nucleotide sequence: TGTGCCAGCAGTGAGTCCGGACTAGCGGGGGGATCCCAAGAGACCCAGTACTTC.

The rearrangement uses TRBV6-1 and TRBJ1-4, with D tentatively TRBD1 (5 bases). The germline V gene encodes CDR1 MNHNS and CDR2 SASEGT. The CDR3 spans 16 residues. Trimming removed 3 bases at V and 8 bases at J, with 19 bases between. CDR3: CASSEGIGTPSEKLFF. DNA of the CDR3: TGTGCCAGCAGTGAGGGGATAGGGACTCCCTCCGAAAAACTGTTTTTT.

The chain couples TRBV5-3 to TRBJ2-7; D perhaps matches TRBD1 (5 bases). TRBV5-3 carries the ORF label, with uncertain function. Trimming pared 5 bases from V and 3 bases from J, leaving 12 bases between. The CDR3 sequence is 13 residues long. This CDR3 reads CARSFQGSYEQYF. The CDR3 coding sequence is TGTGCCAGAAGTTTTCAGGGAAGCTACGAGCAGTACTTC.

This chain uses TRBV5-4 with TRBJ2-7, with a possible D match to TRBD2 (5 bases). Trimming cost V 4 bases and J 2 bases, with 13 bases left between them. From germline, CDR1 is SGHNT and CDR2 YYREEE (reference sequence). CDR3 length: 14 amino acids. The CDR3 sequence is CASSPSPGTYEQYF. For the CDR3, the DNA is TGTGCCAGCAGCCCGTCGCCGGGGACCTACGAGCAGTACTTC.

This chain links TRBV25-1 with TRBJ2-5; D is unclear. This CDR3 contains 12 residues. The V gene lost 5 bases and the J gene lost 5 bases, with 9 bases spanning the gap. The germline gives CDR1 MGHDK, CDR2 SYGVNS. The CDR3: CASSRVVETQYF. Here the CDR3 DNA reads TGTGCCAGCAGTAGAGTGGTGGAGACCCAGTACTTC.

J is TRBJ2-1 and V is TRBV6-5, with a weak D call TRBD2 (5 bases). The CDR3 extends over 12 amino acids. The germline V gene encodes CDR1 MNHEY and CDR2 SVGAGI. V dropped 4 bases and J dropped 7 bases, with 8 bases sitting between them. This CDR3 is CASSFTRNEQFF. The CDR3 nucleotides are TGTGCCAGCAGTTTCACTAGGAATGAGCAGTTCTTC.

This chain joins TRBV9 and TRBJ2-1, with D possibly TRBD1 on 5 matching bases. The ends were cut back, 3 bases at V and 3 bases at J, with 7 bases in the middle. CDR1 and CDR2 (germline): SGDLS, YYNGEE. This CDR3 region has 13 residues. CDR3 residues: CASSAQGYNEQFF. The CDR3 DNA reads TGTGCCAGCAGCGCCCAGGGCTACAATGAGCAGTTCTTC.

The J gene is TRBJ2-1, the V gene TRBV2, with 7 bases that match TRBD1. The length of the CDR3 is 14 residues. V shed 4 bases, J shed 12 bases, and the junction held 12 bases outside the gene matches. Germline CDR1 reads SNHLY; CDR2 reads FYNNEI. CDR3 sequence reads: CASSGDSHIRAQFF. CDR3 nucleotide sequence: TGTGCCAGCAGTGGGGACAGTCACATTCGGGCGCAGTTCTTC.

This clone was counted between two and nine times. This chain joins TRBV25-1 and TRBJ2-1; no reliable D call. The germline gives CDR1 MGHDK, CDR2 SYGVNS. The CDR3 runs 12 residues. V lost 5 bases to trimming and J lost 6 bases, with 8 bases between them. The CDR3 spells CASSTSGNEQFF. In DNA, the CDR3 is TGTGCCAGCAGTACCTCAGGCAATGAGCAGTTCTTC.

The CDR3 spells CASSFPGTGYEKLFF. In nucleotides, the CDR3 is TGTGCCAGTAGTTTTCCCGGGACAGGGTATGAAAAACTGTTTTTT. The chain couples TRBV19 to TRBJ1-4, with TRBD1 matching 9 bases. Trimming took 5 bases from V and 6 from J; bases not matched to a gene: 7. Germline CDR1 and CDR2: LNHDA and SQIVND (reference sequence). The length of the CDR3 is 15 residues.

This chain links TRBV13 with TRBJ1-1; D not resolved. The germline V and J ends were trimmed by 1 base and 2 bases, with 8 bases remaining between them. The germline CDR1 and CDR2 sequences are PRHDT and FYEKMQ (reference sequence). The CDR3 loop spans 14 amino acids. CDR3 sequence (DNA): TGTGCCAGCAGCTTAGTGCAGGCCAACACTGAAGCTTTCTTT. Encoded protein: CASSLVQANTEAFF.

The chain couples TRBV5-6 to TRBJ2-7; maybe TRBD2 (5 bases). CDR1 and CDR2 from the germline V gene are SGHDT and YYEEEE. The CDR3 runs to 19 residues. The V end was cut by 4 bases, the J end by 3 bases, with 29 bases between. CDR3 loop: CASSVSSASSSPPDYEQYF. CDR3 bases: TGTGCCAGCAGCGTGTCTTCTGCGTCTAGCTCACCCCCTGACTACGAGCAGTACTTC.

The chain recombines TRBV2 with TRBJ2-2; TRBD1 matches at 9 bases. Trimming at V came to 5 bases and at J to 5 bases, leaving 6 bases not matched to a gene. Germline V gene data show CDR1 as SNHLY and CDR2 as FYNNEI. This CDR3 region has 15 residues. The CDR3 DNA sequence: TGTGCCAGCAGTCCCAACAGGGGGCCGACCGGGGAGCTGTTTTTT. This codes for CASSPNRGPTGELFF.

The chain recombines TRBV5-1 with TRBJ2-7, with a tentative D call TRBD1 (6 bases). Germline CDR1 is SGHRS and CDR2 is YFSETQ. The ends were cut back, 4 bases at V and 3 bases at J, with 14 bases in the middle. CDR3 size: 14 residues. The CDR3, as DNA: TGCGCCAGCAGCACGACAGGACCCGGCTACGAGCAGTACTTC. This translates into CASSTTGPGYEQYF.

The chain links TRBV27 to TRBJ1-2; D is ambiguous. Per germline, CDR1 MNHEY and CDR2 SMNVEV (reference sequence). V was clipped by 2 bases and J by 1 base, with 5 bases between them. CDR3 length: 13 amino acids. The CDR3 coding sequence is TGTGCCAGCAGTTTAGAGGGTAACTATGGCTACACCTTC. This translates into CASSLEGNYGYTF.

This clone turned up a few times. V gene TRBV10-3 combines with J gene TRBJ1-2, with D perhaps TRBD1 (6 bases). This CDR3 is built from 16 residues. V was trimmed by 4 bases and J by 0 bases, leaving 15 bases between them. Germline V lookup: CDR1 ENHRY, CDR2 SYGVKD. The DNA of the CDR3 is TGTGCCATCAGTGCACTCGGGGGGACATCTAACTATGGCTACACCTTC. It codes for CAISALGGTSNYGYTF.

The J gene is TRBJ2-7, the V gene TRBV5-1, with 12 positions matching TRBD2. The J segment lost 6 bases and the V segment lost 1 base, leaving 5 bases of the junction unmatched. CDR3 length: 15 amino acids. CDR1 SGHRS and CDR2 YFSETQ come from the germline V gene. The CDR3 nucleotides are TGCGCCAGCAGCTTGACACTAGCGGGAGGAGGCGAGCAGTACTTC. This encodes CASSLTLAGGGEQYF.

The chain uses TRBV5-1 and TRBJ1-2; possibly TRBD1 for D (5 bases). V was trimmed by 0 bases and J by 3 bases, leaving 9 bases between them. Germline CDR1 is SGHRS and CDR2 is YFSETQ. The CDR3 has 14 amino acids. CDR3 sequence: CASSLAQGDYGYTF. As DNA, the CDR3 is TGCGCCAGCAGCTTGGCCCAGGGTGACTATGGCTACACCTTC.

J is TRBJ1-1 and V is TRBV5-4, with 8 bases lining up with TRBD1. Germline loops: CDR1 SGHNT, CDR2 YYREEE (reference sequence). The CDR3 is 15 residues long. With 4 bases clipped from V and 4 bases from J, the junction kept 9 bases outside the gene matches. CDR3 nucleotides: TGTGCCAGCAGCCCACGGACAGGGTGGACCACTGAAGCTTTCTTT. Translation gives CASSPRTGWTTEAFF.

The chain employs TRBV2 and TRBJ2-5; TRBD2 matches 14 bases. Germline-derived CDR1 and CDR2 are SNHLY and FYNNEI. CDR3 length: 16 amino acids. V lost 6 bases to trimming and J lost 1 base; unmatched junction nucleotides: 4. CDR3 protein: CASRRTSGRLQETQYF. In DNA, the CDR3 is TGTGCCAGCAGGCGGACTAGCGGGAGGCTCCAAGAGACCCAGTACTTC.

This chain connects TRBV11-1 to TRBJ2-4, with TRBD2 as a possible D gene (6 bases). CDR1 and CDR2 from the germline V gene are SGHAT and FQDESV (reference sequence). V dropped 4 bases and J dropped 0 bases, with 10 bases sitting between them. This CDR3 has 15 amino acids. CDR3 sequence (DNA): TGTGCCAGCAGCTCCCTCGGGGGAGCCAAAAACATTCAGTACTTC. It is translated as CASSSLGGAKNIQYF.

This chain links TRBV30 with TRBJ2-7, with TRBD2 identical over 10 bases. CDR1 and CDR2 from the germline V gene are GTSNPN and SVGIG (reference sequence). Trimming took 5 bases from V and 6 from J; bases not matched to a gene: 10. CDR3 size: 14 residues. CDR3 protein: CAWGEGLAGAEQYF. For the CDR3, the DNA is TGTGCCTGGGGCGAAGGGCTAGCGGGAGCCGAGCAGTACTTC.

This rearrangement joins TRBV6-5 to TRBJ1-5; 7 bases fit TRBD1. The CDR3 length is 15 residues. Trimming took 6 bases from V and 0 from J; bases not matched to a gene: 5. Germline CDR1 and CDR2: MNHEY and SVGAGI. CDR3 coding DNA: TGTGCCAGCAGACCGGGGACAGCTAGCAATCAGCCCCAGCATTTT. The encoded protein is CASRPGTASNQPQHF.